The 24 T cell receptor beta chains presented below share a single source sample, sequenced in a study of control samples from healthy donors and cancer patients. Sequencing was performed with immunoSEQ multiplex PCR; in TCRdb, only in-frame clones are kept and a portion is missing. The table has some 150,000 clones, about 95% seen once; the top ten hold around 14%. The sequencing input was PBMCs. The receptors come from a man in his sixties with colorectal cancer.

The chain uses TRBV6-2 or TRBV6-3 and TRBJ2-3, with D perhaps TRBD2 (5 bases). V was cut by 6 bases and J by 6 bases, with 10 bases left in between. The CDR3 consists of 12 residues. Germline V gene sequence: CDR1 MNHEY, CDR2 SVGEGT. In nucleotides, the CDR3 is TGTGCCAGCAGCTTTGTAGCGGATACGCAGTATTTT. Translating gives CASSFVADTQYF.

The rearrangement links TRBV7-2 to TRBJ1-1; D unclear. CDR1 and CDR2 from the germline V gene are SGHTA and FQGNSA. This CDR3 has 11 amino acids. Trimming left V 3 bases short and J 8 bases short, with 7 bases between. Here the CDR3 reads CASSFNREAFF. The CDR3 bases are TGTGCCAGCAGCTTTAACCGCGAAGCTTTCTTT.

This clone appeared once. The chain is built from TRBV7-8 and TRBJ2-3, with D perhaps matching TRBD2 (5 bases). This CDR3 spans 14 amino acids. Germline CDR1 and CDR2: SGHVS and FQNEAQ. The ends were cut back, 3 bases at V and 1 base at J, with 8 bases in the middle. The CDR3 spells CASSFSRGTDTQYF. CDR3 DNA: TGTGCCAGCAGCTTTTCGCGGGGCACAGATACGCAGTATTTT. The complete variable domain, with remaining parts taken from reference TRBV7-8 and TRBJ2-3, reads GAGVSQSPRYKVAKRGQDVALRCDPISGHVSLFWYQQALGQGPEFLTYFQNEAQLDKSGLPSDRFFAERPEGSVSTLKIQRTQQEDSAVYLCASSFSRGTDTQYFGPGTRLTVL.

Concerning this clone itself: Distinct nucleotide sequences in the sample also encode this CDR3. This chain connects TRBV19 to TRBJ1-1, with D maybe TRBD1 (5 bases). CDR1 LNHDA and CDR2 SQIVND come from the germline V gene (reference sequence). This CDR3 comprises 13 residues. Trimming pared 5 bases from V and 1 base from J, leaving 8 bases between. CDR3: CASSDQGNTEAFF. The CDR3 coding sequence is TGTGCCAGTAGTGACCAGGGGAACACTGAAGCTTTCTTT.

The V call is TRBV20-1, the J call TRBJ2-7, with D uncertain. The ends were cut back, 6 bases at V and 0 bases at J, with 6 bases in the middle. CDR1 DFQATT and CDR2 SNEGSKA come from the germline V gene (reference sequence). This CDR3 contains 11 residues. For the CDR3, the DNA is TGCAGTGCCAGACACTCCTACGAGCAGTACTTC. Its translation: CSARHSYEQYF.

Here the CDR3 reads CASSLFHSNQPQHF. For the CDR3, the DNA is TGTGCCAGCAGTTTATTTCACAGCAATCAGCCCCAGCATTTT. This chain joins TRBV28 and TRBJ1-5; no clear D. The germline gives CDR1 MDHEN, CDR2 SYDVKM. Trimming pared 1 base from V and 1 base from J, leaving 5 bases between. CDR3 size: 14 residues. Variable domain in full (rest from reference TRBV28 and TRBJ1-5): DVKVTQSSRYLVKRTGEKVFLECVQDMDHENMFWYRQDPGLGLRLIYFSYDVKMKEKGDIPEGYSVSREKKERFSLILESASTNQTSMYLCASSLFHSNQPQHFGDGTRLSIL.

The V gene is TRBV4-3, the J gene TRBJ2-3, with 16 nucleotides matching TRBD2. Germline CDR1 LGHNA, CDR2 YSLEER. The junction had 7 bases not matched to a gene; V was cut back by 0 bases and J by 1 base. The CDR3 contains 20 residues. CDR3 sequence (DNA): TGCGCCAGCAGCCAAGAGATGGGACTAGCGGGGGGGCGGCGCACAGATACGCAGTATTTT. It specifies CASSQEMGLAGGRRTDTQYF.

The chain carries TRBV10-3 and TRBJ1-6; unclear D gene. Trimming removed 4 bases from V and 7 bases from J, with 8 bases in between. Germline CDR1 ENHRY, CDR2 SYGVKD. CDR3 length: 13 residues. In nucleotides, the CDR3 is TGTGCCATCAGTGGAGATTTCAATTCACCCCTCCACTTT. The encoded protein is CAISGDFNSPLHF.

This sequence joins TRBV7-6 and TRBJ1-3; 7 bases align to TRBD1. V shed 6 bases, J shed 0 bases, and the junction held 11 bases outside the gene matches. The CDR3 covers 17 residues. Looked up from germline, CDR1 is SGHVS and CDR2 is FNYEAQ. The CDR3 DNA is TGTGCCAGCAGTCCTCCGACAGGGTCCCTCTCTGGAAACACCATATATTTT. Its protein is CASSPPTGSLSGNTIYF.

The gene calls are TRBV24-1 and TRBJ2-1; a weak D match, TRBD1 (6 bases). The V gene's germline CDR1 is KGHDR and CDR2 SFDVKD. V was clipped by 1 base and J by 9 bases, with 12 bases between them. The CDR3 is made up of 14 amino acids. This CDR3 reads CATSDLTGKGEQFF. The CDR3 nucleotides are TGTGCCACCAGTGATTTAACAGGGAAGGGTGAGCAGTTCTTC.

This clone has more than one count but fewer than ten. The chain combines TRBV7-9 with TRBJ1-4; 8 nucleotides agree with TRBD1. Trimming took 5 bases from V and 4 from J; bases not matched to a gene: 18. Germline V CDR1 and CDR2: SEHNR, FQNEAQ (reference sequence). This CDR3 is 19 amino acids long. The CDR3 here is CASSLFWLGYTGGNEKLFF. CDR3 bases: TGTGCCAGCAGCCTTTTTTGGCTCGGCTATACAGGGGGTAATGAAAAACTGTTTTTT.

The V gene is TRBV6-1, the J gene TRBJ1-2; 8 bases are shared with TRBD1. CDR1 and CDR2 from the germline V gene are MNHNS and SASEGT. The CDR3 is made up of 16 amino acids. The V and J ends lost 0 bases and 3 bases, in that order; junction bases with no gene match: 6. CDR3 in DNA: TGTGCCAGCAGTGAAGCACAAGGACAGGGTGACTATGGCTACACCTTC. Its protein is CASSEAQGQGDYGYTF.

V gene TRBV6-5 combines with J gene TRBJ1-1; tentatively, D is TRBD1 (6 bases). The CDR3 consists of 14 residues. Trimming took 6 bases from V and 4 from J, leaving 15 bases between them. Per germline, CDR1 MNHEY and CDR2 SVGAGI. The CDR3 loop reads CASRQTGMGTEAFF. The CDR3 DNA reads as TGTGCCAGCAGACAAACAGGGATGGGCACTGAAGCTTTCTTT.

The V call is TRBV5-6, the J call TRBJ2-3; TRBD1 might be the D (6 bases). Germline V gene data show CDR1 as SGHDT and CDR2 as YYEEEE. V lost 3 bases, J lost 0 bases, and 8 bases lay in between. This CDR3 region has 14 residues. The DNA for the CDR3 is TGTGCCAGCAGCTACAGGGATAGCACAGATACGCAGTATTTT. This codes for CASSYRDSTDTQYF.

The gene calls are TRBV20-1 and TRBJ2-7; D is undetermined. This CDR3 is 14 amino acids long. Deletions cut 3 bases from V and 1 base from J, with 13 bases between. Germline CDR1 reads DFQATT; CDR2 reads SNEGSKA (reference sequence). CDR3 residues: CSASTVDDSYEQYF. The CDR3, as DNA: TGCAGTGCTAGTACTGTAGATGATTCCTACGAGCAGTACTTC.

The CDR3 sequence is CASSLWSNQPQHF. CDR3 nucleotides: TGTGCCAGCAGCCTTTGGAGCAATCAGCCCCAGCATTTT. The chain recombines TRBV7-2 with TRBJ1-5; D gene ambiguous. Germline CDR1 and CDR2: SGHTA and FQGNSA. CDR3 length equals 13 residues. The V end was cut by 5 bases, the J end by 1 base, with 6 bases between.

The CDR3 DNA follows: TGTGCCAGCAGCCAAGGGCTCATGGTAGCCTACGAGCAGTACTTC. The encoded protein is CASSQGLMVAYEQYF. The chain links TRBV3-1 (or the pseudogene TRBV3-2) to TRBJ2-7; no definite D call. CDR1 and CDR2 from the germline V gene are LGHDT and YNNKEL (reference sequence). Trimming took off 1 base at V and 2 bases at J, with 12 bases between the two ends. This CDR3 region has 15 residues.

This clone was observed once. The genes are TRBV27 and TRBJ2-1; 15 bases match TRBD2. The V gene's germline CDR1 is MNHEY and CDR2 SMNVEV (reference sequence). This CDR3 is 15 amino acids long. V shed 6 bases and J 6 bases; nucleotides not matched to a gene: 3. The CDR3 protein is CASRLGLAGGNEQFF. In DNA, the CDR3 is TGTGCCAGCAGGCTGGGACTAGCGGGGGGCAATGAGCAGTTCTTC.

For the CDR3, the DNA is TGTGCCAGCAGCCCGGACGTCAGCTCCTACAATGAGCAGTTCTTC. This sequence encodes CASSPDVSSYNEQFF. V gene TRBV5-4 combines with J gene TRBJ2-1; D is unresolved. Germline V gene sequence: CDR1 SGHNT, CDR2 YYREEE (reference sequence). The V gene lost 4 bases and the J gene lost 0 bases, with 11 bases spanning the gap. CDR3 length equals 15 residues. The whole variable domain, filled in from reference TRBV5-4 and TRBJ2-1, reads ETGVTQSPTHLIKTRGQQVTLRCSSQSGHNTVSWYQQALGQGPQFIFQYYREEENGRGNFPPRFSGLQFPNYSSELNVNALELDDSALYLCASSPDVSSYNEQFFGPGTRLTVL.

The rearrangement uses TRBV7-6 and TRBJ2-5, with 10 positions matching TRBD1. The CDR3 covers 21 residues. Germline CDR1 SGHVS, CDR2 FNYEAQ. J was trimmed by 1 base and V by 4 bases; bases with no gene match: 21. CDR3 coding DNA: TGTGCCAGCAGCTCGACAGGGGGCGGGCTAGCGGCCCTGTTCCTCCAAGAGACCCAGTACTTC. This translates into CASSSTGGGLAALFLQETQYF.

V gene TRBV12-5 combines with J gene TRBJ2-1; D is ambiguous. The CDR3 loop spans 12 amino acids. Germline values: CDR1 LGHNT, CDR2 FRNRAP. V lost 1 base, J lost 9 bases, and 7 bases lay in between. This chain's CDR3 is CASGLGGSEQFF. The CDR3 bases are TGTGCTAGTGGTTTGGGGGGTAGTGAGCAGTTCTTC.

The CDR3 spells CASSLWAGNGEQFF. The CDR3 nucleotides are TGTGCCAGCAGCTTATGGGCAGGGAACGGTGAGCAGTTCTTC. This chain links TRBV11-3 with TRBJ2-1; possible D gene TRBD1, 5 bases. CDR1 is SGHNT, CDR2 YENEEA, per germline. The V gene lost 2 bases and the J gene lost 9 bases, with 14 bases spanning the gap. There are 14 residues in the CDR3.

In the case of this clone: A read error may produce the germline difference seen at one junction end. The chain has TRBV29-1 and TRBJ1-4, with unresolved D. Germline lookup yields CDR1 SQVTM and CDR2 ANQGSEA. This CDR3 contains 10 residues. CDR3 DNA: TGTCTAACTCCTAATGAAAAACTGTTTTTT. It specifies CLTPNEKLFF.

The V gene is TRBV30, the J gene TRBJ1-4; possible D gene TRBD1, 5 bases. This CDR3 has 13 amino acids. Per the germline V gene, CDR1 is GTSNPN and CDR2 is SVGIG (reference sequence). V lost 0 bases, J lost 8 bases, and 10 bases lay in between. CDR3 DNA sequence: TGTGCCTGGAGTGTACAGGTCGGGGAAAAACTGTTTTTT. Residues: CAWSVQVGEKLFF.